These 3 T cell receptor beta chains were all obtained from the same sample, sequenced in a study of cytomegalovirus exposure and HLA in healthy donors. The study ran its PCR with 60 Vbeta and 13 Jbeta primers. Data came from immunoSEQ multiplex PCR; TCRdb stores just in-frame clones and leaves some out. The table records approximately 100,000 clones, about 78% of them present only once. The sequenced sample was PBMCs. The receptor set was obtained from a woman between 40 and 55 years old in good health and CMV-seropositive.

J is TRBJ1-2 and V is TRBV5-6; 9 positions agree with TRBD1. The CDR3 runs 15 residues. Germline V gene data show CDR1 as SGHDT and CDR2 as YYEEEE. V dropped 4 bases and J dropped 2; count of bases not matched to a gene: 6. CDR3 bases: TGTGCCAGCAGCCCTGGACAGGGGAGGAACTATGGCTACACCTTC. Translated: CASSPGQGRNYGYTF.

The chain combines TRBV5-3 with TRBJ1-4; D not certain. TRBV5-3 is an ORF, with its function uncertain. The CDR3 sequence is 11 residues long. With 10 bases removed from V and 7 bases from J, the gap between germline ends came to 11 bases. CDR3 protein: CAGGVGEKLFF. As DNA, the CDR3 is TGTGCCGGCGGAGTAGGTGAAAAACTGTTTTTT.

In this sample, this clone turned up a few times. The rearrangement joins TRBV6-5 to TRBJ2-2; 8 positions match TRBD1. Germline CDR1 reads MNHEY; CDR2 reads SVGAGI. The ends lost 6 bases at V and 4 bases at J; junction bases unmatched: 4. The CDR3 contains 14 residues. The CDR3 nucleotides are TGTGCCAGCAGGTTCGACAGGGGCACCGGGGAGCTGTTTTTT. Amino acid sequence: CASRFDRGTGELFF.